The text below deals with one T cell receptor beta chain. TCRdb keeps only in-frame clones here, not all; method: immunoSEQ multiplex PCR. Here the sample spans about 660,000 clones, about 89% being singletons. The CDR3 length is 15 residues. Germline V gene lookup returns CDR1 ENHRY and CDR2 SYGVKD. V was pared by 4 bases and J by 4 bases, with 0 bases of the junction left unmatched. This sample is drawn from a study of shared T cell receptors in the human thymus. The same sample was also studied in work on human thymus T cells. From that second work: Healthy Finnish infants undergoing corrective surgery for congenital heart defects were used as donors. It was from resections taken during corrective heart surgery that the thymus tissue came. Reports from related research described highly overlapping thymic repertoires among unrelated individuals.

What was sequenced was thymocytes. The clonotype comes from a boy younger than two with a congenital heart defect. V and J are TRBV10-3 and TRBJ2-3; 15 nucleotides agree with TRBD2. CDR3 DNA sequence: TGTGCCATCAGTGGGACTAGCGGGGGGGCAGATACGCAGTATTTT. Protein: CAISGTSGGADTQYF.